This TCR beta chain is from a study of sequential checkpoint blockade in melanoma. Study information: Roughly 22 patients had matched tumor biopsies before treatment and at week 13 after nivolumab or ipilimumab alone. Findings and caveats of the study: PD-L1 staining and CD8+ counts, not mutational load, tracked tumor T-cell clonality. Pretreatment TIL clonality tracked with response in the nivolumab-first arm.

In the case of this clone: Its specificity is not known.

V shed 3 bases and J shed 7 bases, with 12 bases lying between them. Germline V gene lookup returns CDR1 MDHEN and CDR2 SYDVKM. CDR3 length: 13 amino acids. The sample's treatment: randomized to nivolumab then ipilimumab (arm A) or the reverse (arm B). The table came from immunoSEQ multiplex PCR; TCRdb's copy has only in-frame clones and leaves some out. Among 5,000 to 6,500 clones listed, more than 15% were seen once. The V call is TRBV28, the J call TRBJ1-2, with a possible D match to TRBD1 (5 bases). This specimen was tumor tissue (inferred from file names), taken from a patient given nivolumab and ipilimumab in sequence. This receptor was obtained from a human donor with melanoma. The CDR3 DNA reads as TGTGCCAGCAGTTTCCGGGGCCCCCTTGGCTACACCTTC. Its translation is CASSFRGPLGYTF.